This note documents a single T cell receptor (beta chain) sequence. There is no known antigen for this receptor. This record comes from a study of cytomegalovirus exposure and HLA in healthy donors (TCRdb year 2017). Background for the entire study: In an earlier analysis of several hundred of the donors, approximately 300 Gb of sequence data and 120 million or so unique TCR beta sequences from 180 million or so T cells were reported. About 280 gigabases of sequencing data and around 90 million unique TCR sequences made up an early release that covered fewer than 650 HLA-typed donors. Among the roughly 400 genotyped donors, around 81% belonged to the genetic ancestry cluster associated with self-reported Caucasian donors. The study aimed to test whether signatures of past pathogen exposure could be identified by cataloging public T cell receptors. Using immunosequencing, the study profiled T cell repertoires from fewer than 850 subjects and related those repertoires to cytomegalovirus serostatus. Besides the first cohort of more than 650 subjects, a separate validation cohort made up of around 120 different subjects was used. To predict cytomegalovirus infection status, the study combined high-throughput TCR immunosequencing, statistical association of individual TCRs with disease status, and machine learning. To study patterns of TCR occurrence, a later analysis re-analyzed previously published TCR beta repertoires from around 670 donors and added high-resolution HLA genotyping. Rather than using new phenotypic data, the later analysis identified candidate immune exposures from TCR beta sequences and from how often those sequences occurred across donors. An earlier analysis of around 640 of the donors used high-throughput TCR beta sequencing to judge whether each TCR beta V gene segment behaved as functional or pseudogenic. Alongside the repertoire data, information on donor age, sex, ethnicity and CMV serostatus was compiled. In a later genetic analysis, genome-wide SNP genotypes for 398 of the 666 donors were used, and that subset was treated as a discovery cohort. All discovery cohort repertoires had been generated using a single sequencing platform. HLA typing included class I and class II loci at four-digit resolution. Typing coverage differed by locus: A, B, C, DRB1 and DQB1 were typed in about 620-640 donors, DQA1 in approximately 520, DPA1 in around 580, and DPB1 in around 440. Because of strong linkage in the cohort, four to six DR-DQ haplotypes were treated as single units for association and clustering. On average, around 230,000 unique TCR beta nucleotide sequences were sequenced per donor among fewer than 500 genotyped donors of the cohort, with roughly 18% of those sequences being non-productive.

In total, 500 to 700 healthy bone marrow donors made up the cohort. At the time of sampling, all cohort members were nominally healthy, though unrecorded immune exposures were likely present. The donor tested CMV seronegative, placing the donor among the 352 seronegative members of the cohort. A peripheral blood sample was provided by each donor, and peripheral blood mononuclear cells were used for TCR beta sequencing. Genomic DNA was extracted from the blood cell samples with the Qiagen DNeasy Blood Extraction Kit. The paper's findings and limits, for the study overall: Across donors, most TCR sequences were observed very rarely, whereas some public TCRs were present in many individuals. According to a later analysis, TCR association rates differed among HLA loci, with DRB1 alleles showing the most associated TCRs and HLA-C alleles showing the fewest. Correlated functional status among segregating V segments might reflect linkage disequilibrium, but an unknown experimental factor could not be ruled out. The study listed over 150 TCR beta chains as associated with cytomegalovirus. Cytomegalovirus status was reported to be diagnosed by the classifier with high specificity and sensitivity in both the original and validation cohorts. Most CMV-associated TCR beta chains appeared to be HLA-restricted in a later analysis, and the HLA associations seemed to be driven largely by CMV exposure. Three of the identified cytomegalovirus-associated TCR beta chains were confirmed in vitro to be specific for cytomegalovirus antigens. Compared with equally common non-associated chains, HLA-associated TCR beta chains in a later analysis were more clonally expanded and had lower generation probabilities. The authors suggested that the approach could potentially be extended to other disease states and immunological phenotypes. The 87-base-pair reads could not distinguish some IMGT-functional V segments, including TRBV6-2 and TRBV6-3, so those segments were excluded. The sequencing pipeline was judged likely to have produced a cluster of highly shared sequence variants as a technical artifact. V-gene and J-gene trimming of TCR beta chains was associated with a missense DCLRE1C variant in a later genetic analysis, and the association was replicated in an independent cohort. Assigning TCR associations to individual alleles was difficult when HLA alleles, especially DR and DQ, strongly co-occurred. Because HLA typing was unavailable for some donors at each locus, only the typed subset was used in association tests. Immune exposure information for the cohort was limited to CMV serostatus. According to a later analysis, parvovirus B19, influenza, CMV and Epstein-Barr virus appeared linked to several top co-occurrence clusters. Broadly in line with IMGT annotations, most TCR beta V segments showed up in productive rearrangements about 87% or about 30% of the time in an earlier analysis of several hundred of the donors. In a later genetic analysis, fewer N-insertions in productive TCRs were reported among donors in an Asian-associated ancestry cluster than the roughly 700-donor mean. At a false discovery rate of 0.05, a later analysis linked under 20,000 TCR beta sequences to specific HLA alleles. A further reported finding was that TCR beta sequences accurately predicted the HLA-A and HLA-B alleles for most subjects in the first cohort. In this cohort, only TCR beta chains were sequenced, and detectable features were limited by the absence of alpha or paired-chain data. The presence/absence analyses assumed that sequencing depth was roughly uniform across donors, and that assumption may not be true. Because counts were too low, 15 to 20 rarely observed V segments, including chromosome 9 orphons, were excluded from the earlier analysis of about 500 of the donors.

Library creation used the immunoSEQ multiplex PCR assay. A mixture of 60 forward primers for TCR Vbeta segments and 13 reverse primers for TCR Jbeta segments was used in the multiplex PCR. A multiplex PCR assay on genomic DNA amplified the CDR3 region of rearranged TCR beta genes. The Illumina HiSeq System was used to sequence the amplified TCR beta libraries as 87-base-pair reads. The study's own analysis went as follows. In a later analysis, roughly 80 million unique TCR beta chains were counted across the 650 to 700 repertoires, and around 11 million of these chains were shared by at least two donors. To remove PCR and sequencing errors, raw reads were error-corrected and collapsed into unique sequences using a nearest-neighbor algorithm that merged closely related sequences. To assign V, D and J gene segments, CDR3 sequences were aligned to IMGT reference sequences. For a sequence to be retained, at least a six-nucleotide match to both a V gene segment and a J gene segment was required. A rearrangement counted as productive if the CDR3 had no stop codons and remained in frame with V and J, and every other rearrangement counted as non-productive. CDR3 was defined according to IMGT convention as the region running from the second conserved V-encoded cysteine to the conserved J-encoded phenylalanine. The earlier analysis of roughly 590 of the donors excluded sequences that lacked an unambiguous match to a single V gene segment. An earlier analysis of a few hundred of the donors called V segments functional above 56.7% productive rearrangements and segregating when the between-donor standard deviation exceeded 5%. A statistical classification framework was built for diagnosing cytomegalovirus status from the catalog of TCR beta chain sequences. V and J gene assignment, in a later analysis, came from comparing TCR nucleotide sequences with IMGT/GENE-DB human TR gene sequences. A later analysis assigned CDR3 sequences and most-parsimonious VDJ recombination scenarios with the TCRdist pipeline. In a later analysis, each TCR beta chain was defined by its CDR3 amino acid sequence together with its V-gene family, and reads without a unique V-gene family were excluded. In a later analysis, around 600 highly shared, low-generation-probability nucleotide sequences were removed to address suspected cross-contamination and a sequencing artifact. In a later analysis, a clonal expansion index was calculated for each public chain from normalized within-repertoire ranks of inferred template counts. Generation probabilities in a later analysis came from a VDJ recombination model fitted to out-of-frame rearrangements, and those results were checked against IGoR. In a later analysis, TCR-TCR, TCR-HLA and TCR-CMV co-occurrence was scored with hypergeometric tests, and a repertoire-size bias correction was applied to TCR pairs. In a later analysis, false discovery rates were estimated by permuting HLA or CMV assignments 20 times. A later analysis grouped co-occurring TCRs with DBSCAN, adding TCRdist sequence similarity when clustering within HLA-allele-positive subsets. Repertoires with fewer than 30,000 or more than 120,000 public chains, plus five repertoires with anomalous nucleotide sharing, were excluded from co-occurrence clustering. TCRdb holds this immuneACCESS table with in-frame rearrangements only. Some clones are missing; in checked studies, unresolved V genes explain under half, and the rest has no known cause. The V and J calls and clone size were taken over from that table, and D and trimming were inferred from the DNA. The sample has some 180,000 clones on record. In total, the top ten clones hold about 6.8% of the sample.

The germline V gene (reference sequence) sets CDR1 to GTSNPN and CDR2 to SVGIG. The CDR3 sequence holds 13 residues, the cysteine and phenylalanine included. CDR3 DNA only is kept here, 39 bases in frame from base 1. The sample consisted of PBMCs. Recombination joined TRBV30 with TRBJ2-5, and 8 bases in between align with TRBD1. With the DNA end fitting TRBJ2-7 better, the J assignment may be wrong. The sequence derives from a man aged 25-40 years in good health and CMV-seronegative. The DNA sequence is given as TGTGCCTGGAGTTATATGACAGGGGCCGAGCAGTACTTC. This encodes CAWSYMTGAEQYF.